Below, 11 T cell receptor beta chains from the same sample are listed, as sequenced in a study of beta chain features in type 1 diabetes. cDNA synthesis used the whole RNA isolate, giving expressed TCRB sequences. The method was immunoSEQ multiplex PCR; TCRdb's version includes in-frame clones alone and lacks a portion of them. The table includes about 270,000 clones, 12% to 15% detected once. The sample comprised naive CD4+ T cells from blood. The source is a woman aged 40 to 55 in good health.

This chain joins TRBV27 and TRBJ1-2; unclear D gene. The germline CDR1 and CDR2 sequences are MNHEY and SMNVEV (reference sequence). This CDR3 has 12 amino acids. V dropped 0 bases and J dropped 8 bases, with 7 bases sitting between them. The CDR3 here is CASSLSGSGYTF. CDR3 DNA sequence: TGTGCCAGCAGTTTATCCGGGTCCGGCTACACCTTC.

The chain couples TRBV5-4 to TRBJ2-5; 8 nucleotides align to TRBD1. The length of the CDR3 is 14 residues. Germline trimming cut 4 bases from V and 5 bases from J; bases unmatched to any gene: 7. CDR1 and CDR2 (germline): SGHNT, YYREEE (reference sequence). CDR3 sequence: CASSIRQGHETQYF. The CDR3 nucleotides read TGTGCCAGCAGCATAAGACAGGGGCACGAGACCCAGTACTTC. Combining the CDR3 with reference TRBV5-4 and TRBJ2-5 gives the whole variable domain ETGVTQSPTHLIKTRGQQVTLRCSSQSGHNTVSWYQQALGQGPQFIFQYYREEENGRGNFPPRFSGLQFPNYSSELNVNALELDDSALYLCASSIRQGHETQYFGPGTRLLVL.

The chain uses TRBV7-2 and TRBJ2-7, with 7 bases fitting TRBD1. V was clipped by 6 bases and J by 1 base; unmatched bases: 3. The germline V gene has CDR1 SGHTA and CDR2 FQGNSA. This CDR3 has 13 amino acids. The CDR3, as DNA: TGTGCCAGCAGACAGACAGGGTCCTACGAGCAGTACTTC. Protein: CASRQTGSYEQYF.

The chain combines TRBV7-8 with TRBJ2-2, with D possibly being TRBD1 (5 bases). The germline V gene has CDR1 SGHVS and CDR2 FQNEAQ. Trimming left V 2 bases short and J 5 bases short, with 9 bases between. This CDR3 region has 14 residues. This CDR3 is CASSLRRQTGELFF. The CDR3 region has the DNA TGTGCCAGCAGCTTAAGGAGACAGACCGGGGAGCTGTTTTTT.

V and J are TRBV5-3 and TRBJ1-5; D call uncertain. TRBV5-3 is an ORF, and what it does is uncertain. The CDR3 loop spans 15 amino acids. Trimming cost V 1 base and J 2 bases, with 10 bases left between them. CDR3 region: CARSLCQSRNQPQHF. CDR3 nucleotide sequence: TGTGCCAGAAGCTTGTGTCAGTCCCGCAATCAGCCCCAGCATTTT.

This CDR3 reads CASRPPGQLYGPLHF. The CDR3 coding sequence is TGTGCCAGCAGACCTCCGGGACAGCTCTATGGACCCCTCCACTTT. The chain has TRBV6-5 and TRBJ1-6; 7 positions agree with TRBD1. Trimming cost V 6 bases and J 12 bases; bases outside gene matches: 14. This CDR3 has 15 amino acids. The germline V gene encodes CDR1 MNHEY and CDR2 SVGAGI.

The chain uses TRBV7-6 and TRBJ2-1, with 12 bases matching TRBD2. V trimming: 2 bases; J trimming: 5 bases; junction bases outside the gene matches: 4. This CDR3 has 16 amino acids. Germline V lookup: CDR1 SGHVS, CDR2 FNYEAQ. CDR3 DNA: TGTGCCAGCAGCTTAAGGCTAGCGGGGGGGGACAATGAGCAGTTCTTC. This translates into CASSLRLAGGDNEQFF.

This sequence joins TRBV21-1 and TRBJ2-3; the table assigns TRBD2, which was not confirmed against the DNA. TRBV21-1 is reported as a pseudogene. The CDR3 is 15 amino acids. CDR3 in amino acids: CASSWYLGRRDTQYF. CDR3 DNA sequence: TGTGCCAGCAGCTGGTACCTAGGGAGGAGGGATACGCAGTATTTT.

This clone was seen more than once but under ten times. The CDR3 DNA reads TGCGCCAGCAGCCTAAACAGGGGGCGAATTGAGACCCAGTACTTC. Encoded protein: CASSLNRGRIETQYF. The V gene is TRBV5-1, the J gene TRBJ2-5; 9 bases agree with TRBD1. CDR1 is SGHRS and CDR2 is YFSETQ in the germline V gene. This CDR3 comprises 15 residues. After removal of 4 bases from V and 5 bases from J, the junction contained 9 bases not matched to a gene.

This chain joins TRBV5-1 and TRBJ2-7; 10 nucleotides agree with TRBD2. The trim removed 5 bases at V and 2 bases at J, leaving 1 base unmatched. The CDR3 length is 13 residues. The germline CDR1 and CDR2 sequences are SGHRS and YFSETQ. The CDR3 spells CASRLAGPYEQYF. The CDR3 DNA reads TGCGCCAGCAGACTAGCGGGGCCCTACGAGCAGTACTTC.

This chain links TRBV7-2 with TRBJ1-4; 8 bases line up with TRBD1. This CDR3 is 15 amino acids long. Germline V gives CDR1 SGHTA, CDR2 FQGNSA. V dropped 1 base and J dropped 3; count of bases not matched to a gene: 1. The CDR3 protein is CASSLVRGPNEKLFF. The DNA of the CDR3 is TGTGCCAGCAGCTTAGTCAGGGGGCCTAATGAAAAACTGTTTTTT. Variable domain in full (rest from reference TRBV7-2 and TRBJ1-4): GAGVSQSPSNKVTEKGKDVELRCDPISGHTALYWYRQSLGQGLEFLIYFQGNSAPDKSGLPSDRFSAERTGGSVSTLTIQRTQQEDSAVYLCASSLVRGPNEKLFFGSGTQLSVL.